This is a list of T cell receptor beta chains from one sample in a study of blood T cell repertoires in COVID-19. Here immunoSEQ multiplex PCR was the method, and the copy in TCRdb shows in-frame clones only, minus some. This table holds 60,000 to 85,000 clones, approximately 86% found once. Sequencing input: peripheral blood. These receptors originate from a human donor in a cohort sampled during active COVID-19. Each CDR3 is given with its conserved first and last residue. A D gene is named only where the DNA matches it firmly. Clone size is not always given. Where it is, it says once, few, many or a class for expanded clones.

NA	NA	TRBJ1-2	TRBV7-9	CASSLPRGGPNYGYTF	TGTGCCAGCAGCTTACCCCGCGGGGGCCCGAACTATGGCTACACCTTC
NA	NA	TRBJ1-4	TRBV30	CAWRLGGAGNEKLFF	TGTGCCTGGAGGCTGGGGGGGGCAGGGAATGAAAAACTGTTTTTT
NA	NA	TRBJ2-3	TRBV12-3/TRBV12-4	CASSFRGDTQYF	TGTGCCAGCAGTTTTCGGGGGGATACGCAGTATTTT
NA	NA	TRBJ2-1	TRBV9	CASSVEQGSEQFF	TGTGCCAGCAGCGTAGAACAGGGTAGTGAGCAGTTCTTC
NA	TRBD1	TRBJ1-2	TRBV24-1	CATSDGQGVKVGGYTF	TGTGCCACCAGTGATGGACAGGGGGTGAAAGTTGGCGGCTACACCTTC
NA	NA	TRBJ2-3	TRBV5-4	CASSSDTTSGGQYF	TGTGCCAGCAGCTCGGACACGACTAGTGGGGGGCAGTATTTT
many	TRBD2	TRBJ2-5	TRBV2	CASTGLAGPRSQETQYF	TGTGCCAGCACGGGGCTAGCGGGGCCGCGGTCCCAAGAGACCCAGTACTTC
NA	NA	TRBJ1-5	TRBV3-1/TRBV3-2	CASSQGGRGQPQHF	TGTGCCAGCAGCCAAGGGGGCAGGGGCCAGCCCCAGCATTTT
NA	NA	TRBJ2-7	TRBV6-5	CASTIAQGSQGRLYF	TGTGCCAGCACCATAGCTCAGGGGTCTCAGGGACGGCTGTACTTC
NA	NA	TRBJ1-1	TRBV27	CASSLGPNTEAFF	TGTGCCAGCAGTTTAGGGCCAAACACTGAAGCTTTCTTT
NA	NA	TRBJ2-3	TRBV20-1	CSASSDWPVTDTQYF	TGCAGTGCTAGTTCTGACTGGCCCGTCACAGATACGCAGTATTTT
NA	NA	TRBJ1-1	TRBV24-1	CATSDPQGTEAFF	TGTGCCACCAGTGATCCCCAGGGGACTGAAGCTTTCTTT
NA	TRBD1	TRBJ2-1	TRBV5-6	CASRRGQATYNEQFF	TGTGCCAGCAGACGGGGACAGGCTACCTACAATGAGCAGTTCTTC
once	NA	TRBJ1-5	TRBV2	CASSEFGGSGQPQHF	TGTGCCAGCAGTGAGTTTGGAGGCTCGGGTCAGCCCCAGCATTTT
NA	NA	TRBJ1-2	TRBV5-4	CASSLGANYGYTF	TGTGCCAGCAGCTTGGGAGCGAACTATGGCTACACCTTC
NA	TRBD1	TRBJ2-7	TRBV6-2/TRBV6-3	CASSSLGQISYEQYF	TGTGCCAGCAGTTCCTTGGGACAGATCTCCTACGAGCAGTACTTC
NA	NA	TRBJ2-5	TRBV5-6	CASSLPRGAQETQYF	TGTGCCAGCAGCTTGCCCCGGGGGGCTCAAGAGACCCAGTACTTC
NA	NA	TRBJ1-2	TRBV12-5	CASAPGSNYGYTF	TGTGCTAGTGCTCCAGGCTCTAACTATGGCTACACCTTC
NA	NA	TRBJ1-4	TRBV6-5	CASGPPGYEKLFF	TGTGCCAGTGGCCCTCCCGGGTATGAAAAACTGTTTTTT
NA	TRBD1	TRBJ1-1	TRBV9	CASSRPQGANTEAFF	TGTGCCAGCAGCCGCCCCCAGGGGGCGAACACTGAAGCTTTCTTT
NA	NA	TRBJ2-3	TRBV2	CASRDRPSTDTQYF	TGTGCCAGCAGAGACAGACCGAGCACAGATACGCAGTATTTT
NA	NA	TRBJ2-4	TRBV3-1/TRBV3-2	CASSQDWHHIQYF	TGTGCCAGCAGCCAAGATTGGCACCATATTCAGTACTTC
NA	TRBD1	TRBJ2-7	TRBV19	CASSIPGQGLASEQYF	TGTGCCAGTAGTATCCCTGGACAGGGATTGGCGAGCGAGCAGTACTTC
NA	TRBD1	TRBJ2-7	TRBV10-1	CASRDREPPNEQYF	TGCGCCAGCAGAGACAGGGAGCCCCCCAACGAGCAGTACTTC
few	TRBD1	TRBJ1-5	TRBV7-8	CASSLQGQGVKPQHF	TGTGCCAGCAGCCTACAAGGACAGGGGGTAAAGCCCCAGCATTTT
once	NA	TRBJ1-1	TRBV3-1/TRBV3-2	CASSQESINTEAFF	TGTGCCAGCAGCCAAGAATCTATAAACACTGAAGCTTTCTTT
NA	NA	TRBJ1-1	TRBV30	CAWSGIQRVTEAFF	TGTGCCTGGAGTGGGATCCAGAGGGTTACTGAAGCTTTCTTT
NA	TRBD1	TRBJ2-7	TRBV19	CASSHRTGAYEQYF	TGTGCCAGTAGCCATCGGACAGGCGCCTACGAGCAGTACTTC
NA	TRBD2	TRBJ2-5	TRBV5-6	CASSLERGGETQYF	TGTGCCAGCAGCTTGGAACGGGGGGGAGAGACCCAGTACTTC
few	NA	TRBJ1-5	TRBV2	CASKIGDKSNQPQHF	TGTGCCAGCAAGATAGGGGACAAGAGCAATCAGCCCCAGCATTTT
NA	TRBD1	TRBJ1-2	TRBV4-1	CASSQGQGSNYGYTF	TGCGCCAGCAGCCAAGGACAGGGCTCTAACTATGGCTACACCTTC
NA	TRBD2	TRBJ2-1	TRBV7-2	CASRFGLAGGSEQFF	TGTGCCAGCAGATTTGGACTAGCGGGGGGGAGTGAGCAGTTCTTC
NA	NA	TRBJ1-2	TRBV10-3	CAISRQNYGYTF	TGTGCCATCAGTCGACAGAACTATGGCTACACCTTC
NA	NA	TRBJ2-1	TRBV6-5	CASSYSGSGKNEQFF	TGTGCCAGCAGTTACTCGGGCTCAGGGAAGAATGAGCAGTTCTTC
NA	NA	TRBJ1-1	TRBV7-2	CASSRRPQGGGVRDTEAFF	TGTGCCAGCAGTCGTCGTCCTCAGGGAGGGGGTGTAAGAGATACTGAAGCTTTCTTT
once	NA	TRBJ2-7	TRBV2	CASGSVSTSSYEQYF	TGTGCCAGTGGGTCCGTTTCGACTAGCTCCTACGAGCAGTACTTC
NA	TRBD1	TRBJ2-5	TRBV7-2	CASSLGGQGAETQYF	TGTGCCAGCAGCTTAGGGGGACAGGGGGCAGAGACCCAGTACTTC
NA	NA	TRBJ2-7	TRBV28	CASNSPGYEQYF	TGTGCCAGCAATTCCCCCGGGTACGAGCAGTACTTC
NA	NA	TRBJ1-1	TRBV4-1	CASSQVYQENTEAFF	TGCGCCAGCAGCCAAGTGTACCAGGAGAACACTGAAGCTTTCTTT
NA	NA	TRBJ2-7	TRBV27	CASHSTGTSKAYEQYF	TGTGCCAGCCACTCGACAGGCACATCAAAAGCCTACGAGCAGTACTTC
NA	NA	TRBJ1-1	TRBV5-4	CASSGTPTEAFF	TGTGCCAGCAGCGGGACACCCACTGAAGCTTTCTTT
NA	NA	TRBJ1-6	TRBV27	CASSLLRGSPLHF	TGTGCCAGCAGCCTCCTCCGGGGTTCACCCCTCCACTTT
NA	NA	TRBJ1-5	TRBV6-5	CASRRDSNQPQHF	TGTGCCAGCCGGAGAGATAGCAATCAGCCCCAGCATTTT
NA	TRBD1	TRBJ1-6	TRBV7-2	CASSSGTDNSPLHF	TGTGCCAGCAGCTCCGGGACAGATAATTCACCCCTCCACTTT
NA	TRBD1	TRBJ2-1	TRBV5-4	CASSLVQGSGEQFF	TGTGCCAGCAGCTTGGTACAGGGGTCTGGGGAGCAGTTCTTC
NA	NA	TRBJ2-7	TRBV6-6	CASSPDSEQYF	TGTGCCAGCAGTCCCGACAGTGAGCAGTACTTC
NA	NA	TRBJ1-3	TRBV19	CASAPGISGNTIYF	TGTGCCAGTGCACCAGGGATCTCTGGAAACACCATATATTTT
NA	NA	TRBJ2-6	TRBV29-1	CSVGQGSGANVLTF	TGCAGCGTTGGCCAGGGATCTGGGGCCAACGTCCTGACTTTC
NA	NA	TRBJ2-7	TRBV18	CASSPGQGGAYEQYF	TGTGCCAGCTCACCGGGCCAAGGGGGGGCCTACGAGCAGTACTTC
NA	NA	TRBJ2-1	TRBV4-1	CASSQDRSNEQFF	TGCGCCAGCAGCCAAGATAGGAGTAATGAGCAGTTCTTC
NA	NA	TRBJ2-1	TRBV14	CASSQDREPLAKAFF	TGTGCCAGCAGCCAAGATAGGGAGCCTCTAGCGAAGGCGTTCTTC
NA	NA	TRBJ1-2	TRBV5-5	CASRTGPTGANYGYTF	TGTGCCAGCAGGACCGGTCCGACAGGAGCTAACTATGGCTACACCTTC
NA	NA	TRBJ1-3	TRBV29-1	CSVEATEAGNTIYF	TGCAGCGTTGAAGCCACGGAGGCTGGAAACACCATATATTTT
NA	NA	TRBJ1-4	TRBV6-5	CATKYSQGGDNEKLFF	TGTGCCACCAAATACTCACAGGGAGGGGATAATGAAAAACTGTTTTTT
NA	TRBD1	TRBJ1-5	TRBV19	CASSYLTGGLNQPQHF	TGTGCCAGTAGTTATTTGACAGGGGGCCTCAATCAGCCCCAGCATTTT
NA	TRBD2	TRBJ2-7	TRBV5-1	CASSFSLSGISSYEQYF	TGCGCCAGCAGCTTTAGCCTGAGCGGGATCAGCTCCTACGAGCAGTACTTC
NA	TRBD2	TRBJ2-1	TRBV24-1	CATSDFGGSSYNEQFF	TGTGCCACCAGTGATTTCGGGGGGAGCTCCTACAATGAGCAGTTCTTC